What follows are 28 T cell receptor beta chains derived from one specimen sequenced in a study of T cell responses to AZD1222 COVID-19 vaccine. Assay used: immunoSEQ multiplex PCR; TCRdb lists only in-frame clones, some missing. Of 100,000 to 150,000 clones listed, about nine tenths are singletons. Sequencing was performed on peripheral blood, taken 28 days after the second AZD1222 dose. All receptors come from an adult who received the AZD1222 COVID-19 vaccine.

DNA of the CDR3: TGCACCAGCAGCCACCTTCGAACGGAGGATTGGGGGGACACTGAAGCTTTCTTT. Amino acids: CTSSHLRTEDWGDTEAFF. The chain has TRBV1 and TRBJ1-1. TRBV1 is labeled a pseudogene. The CDR3 consists of 18 residues.

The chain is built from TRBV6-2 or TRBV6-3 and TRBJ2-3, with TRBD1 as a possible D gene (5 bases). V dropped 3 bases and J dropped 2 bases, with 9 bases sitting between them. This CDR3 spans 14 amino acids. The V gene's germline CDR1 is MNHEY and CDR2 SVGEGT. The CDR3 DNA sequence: TGTGCCAGCAGTTATGGGGCCGCCACAGATACGCAGTATTTT. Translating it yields CASSYGAATDTQYF.

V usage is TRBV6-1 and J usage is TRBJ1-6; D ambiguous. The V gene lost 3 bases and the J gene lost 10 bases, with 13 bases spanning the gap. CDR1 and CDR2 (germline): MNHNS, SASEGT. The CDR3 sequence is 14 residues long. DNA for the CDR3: TGTGCCAGCAGTGATAGGAGGGTCGAATCACCCCTCCACTTT. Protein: CASSDRRVESPLHF.

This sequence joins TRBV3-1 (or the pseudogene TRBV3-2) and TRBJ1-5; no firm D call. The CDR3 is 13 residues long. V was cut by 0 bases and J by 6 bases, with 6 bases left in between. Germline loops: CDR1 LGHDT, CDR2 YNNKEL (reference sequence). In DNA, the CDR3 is TGTGCCAGCAGCCAAGATCGCAGTCAGCCCCAGCATTTT. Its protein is CASSQDRSQPQHF.

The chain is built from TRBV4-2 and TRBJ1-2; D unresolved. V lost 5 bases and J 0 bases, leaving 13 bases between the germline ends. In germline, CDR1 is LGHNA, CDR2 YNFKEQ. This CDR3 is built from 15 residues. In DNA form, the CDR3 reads TGTGCCAGCAGCGAACCAAGTAATTCTAACTATGGCTACACCTTC. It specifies CASSEPSNSNYGYTF.

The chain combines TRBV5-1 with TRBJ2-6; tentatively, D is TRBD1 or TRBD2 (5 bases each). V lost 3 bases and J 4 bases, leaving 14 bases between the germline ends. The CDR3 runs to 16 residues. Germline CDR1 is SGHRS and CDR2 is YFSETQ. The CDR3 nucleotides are TGCGCCAGCAGCTCCGAGGGGTACCAGGGGGCCAACGTCCTGACTTTC. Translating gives CASSSEGYQGANVLTF. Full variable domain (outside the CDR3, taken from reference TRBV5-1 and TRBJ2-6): KAGVTQTPRYLIKTRGQQVTLSCSPISGHRSVSWYQQTPGQGLQFLFEYFSETQRNKGNFPGRFSGRQFSNSRSEMNVSTLELGDSALYLCASSSEGYQGANVLTFGAGSRLTVL.

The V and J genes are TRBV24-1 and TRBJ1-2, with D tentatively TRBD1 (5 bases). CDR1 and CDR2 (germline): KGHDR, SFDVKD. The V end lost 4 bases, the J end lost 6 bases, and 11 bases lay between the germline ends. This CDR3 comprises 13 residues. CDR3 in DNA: TGTGCCACCAGTGACGGGGCGTTGGATGGCTACACCTTC. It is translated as CATSDGALDGYTF.

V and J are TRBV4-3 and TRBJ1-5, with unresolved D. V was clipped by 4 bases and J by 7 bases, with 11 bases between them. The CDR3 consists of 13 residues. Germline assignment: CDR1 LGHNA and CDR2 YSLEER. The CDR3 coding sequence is TGCGCCAGCAGCCCCGTCGTAGGCCAGCCCCAGCATTTT. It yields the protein CASSPVVGQPQHF.

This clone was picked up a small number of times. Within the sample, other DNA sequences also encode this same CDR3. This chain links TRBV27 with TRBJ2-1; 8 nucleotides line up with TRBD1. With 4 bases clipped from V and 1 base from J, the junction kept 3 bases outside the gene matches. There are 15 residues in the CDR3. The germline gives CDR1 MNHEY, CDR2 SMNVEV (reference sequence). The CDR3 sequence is CASSSRTGSYNEQFF. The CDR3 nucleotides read TGTGCCAGCAGTTCCCGGACAGGGTCCTACAATGAGCAGTTCTTC.

The CDR3 bases are TGCGCCAGCAGCCCCTGGGCGGGAACCACAGATACGCAGTATTTT. This sequence encodes CASSPWAGTTDTQYF. This sequence joins TRBV4-3 and TRBJ2-3, with D perhaps TRBD2 (6 bases). V was pared by 4 bases and J by 2 bases, with 13 bases between. The CDR3 covers 15 residues. Germline CDR1 is LGHNA and CDR2 is YSLEER.

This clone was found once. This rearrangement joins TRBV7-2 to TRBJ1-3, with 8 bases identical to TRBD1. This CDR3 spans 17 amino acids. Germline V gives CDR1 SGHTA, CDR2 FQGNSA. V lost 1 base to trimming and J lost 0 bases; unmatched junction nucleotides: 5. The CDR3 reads CASSLGGQGISGNTIYF. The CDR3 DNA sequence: TGTGCCAGCAGCTTAGGAGGACAGGGAATCTCTGGAAACACCATATATTTT. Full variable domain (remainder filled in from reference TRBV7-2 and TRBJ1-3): GAGVSQSPSNKVTEKGKDVELRCDPISGHTALYWYRQSLGQGLEFLIYFQGNSAPDKSGLPSDRFSAERTGGSVSTLTIQRTQQEDSAVYLCASSLGGQGISGNTIYFGEGSWLTVV.

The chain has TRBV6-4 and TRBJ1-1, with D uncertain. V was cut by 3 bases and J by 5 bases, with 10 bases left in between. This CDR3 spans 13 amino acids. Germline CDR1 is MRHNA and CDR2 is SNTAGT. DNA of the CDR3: TGTGCCAGCAGTGAGGAGGGAGGAACTGAAGCTTTCTTT. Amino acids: CASSEEGGTEAFF.

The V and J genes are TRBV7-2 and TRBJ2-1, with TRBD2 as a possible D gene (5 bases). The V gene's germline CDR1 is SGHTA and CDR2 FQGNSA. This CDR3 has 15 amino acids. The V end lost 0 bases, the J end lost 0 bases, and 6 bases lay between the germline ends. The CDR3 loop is CASSLARDSYNEQFF. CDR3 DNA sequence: TGTGCCAGCAGCTTAGCGAGGGACTCCTACAATGAGCAGTTCTTC.

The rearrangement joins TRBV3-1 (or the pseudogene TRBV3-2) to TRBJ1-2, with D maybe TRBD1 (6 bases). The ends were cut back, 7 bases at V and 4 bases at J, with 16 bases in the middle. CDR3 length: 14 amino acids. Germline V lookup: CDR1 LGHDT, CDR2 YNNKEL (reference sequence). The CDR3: CASTDQGSSYGYTF. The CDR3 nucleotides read TGTGCCAGCACCGACCAGGGGTCTAGCTATGGCTACACCTTC.

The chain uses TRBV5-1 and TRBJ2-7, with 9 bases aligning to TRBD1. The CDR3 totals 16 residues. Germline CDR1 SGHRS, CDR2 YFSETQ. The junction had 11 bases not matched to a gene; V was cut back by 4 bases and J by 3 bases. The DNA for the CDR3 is TGCGCCAGCAGCCCCGGGACAGGGAAATTCGTCTACGAGCAGTACTTC. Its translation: CASSPGTGKFVYEQYF.

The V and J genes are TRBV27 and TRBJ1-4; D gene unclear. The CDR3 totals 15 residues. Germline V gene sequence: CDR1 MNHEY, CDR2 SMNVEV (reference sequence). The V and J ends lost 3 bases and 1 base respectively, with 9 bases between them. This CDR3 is CASSFERGTNEKLFF. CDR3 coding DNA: TGTGCCAGCAGTTTTGAGCGGGGAACTAATGAAAAACTGTTTTTT. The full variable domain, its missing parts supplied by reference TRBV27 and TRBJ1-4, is EAQVTQNPRYLITVTGKKLTVTCSQNMNHEYMSWYRQDPGLGLRQIYYSMNVEVTDKGDVPEGYKVSRKEKRNFPLILESPSPNQTSLYFCASSFERGTNEKLFFGSGTQLSVL.

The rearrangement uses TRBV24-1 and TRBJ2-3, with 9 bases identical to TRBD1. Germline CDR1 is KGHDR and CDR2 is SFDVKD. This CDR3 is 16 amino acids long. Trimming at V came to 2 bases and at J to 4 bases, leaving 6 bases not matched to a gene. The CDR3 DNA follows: TGTGCCACCAGTGATTGGACAGGGGAAAGGGCAGATACGCAGTATTTT. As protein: CATSDWTGERADTQYF.

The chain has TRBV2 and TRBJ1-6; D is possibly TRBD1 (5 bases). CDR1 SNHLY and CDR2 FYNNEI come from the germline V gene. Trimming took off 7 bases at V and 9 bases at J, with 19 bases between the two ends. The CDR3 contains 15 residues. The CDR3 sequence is CASTPRGGEVSPLHF. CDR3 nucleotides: TGTGCCAGCACGCCCCGGGGAGGGGAGGTTTCACCCCTCCACTTT. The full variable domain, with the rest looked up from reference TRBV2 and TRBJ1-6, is EPEVTQTPSHQVTQMGQEVILRCVPISNHLYFYWYRQILGQKVEFLVSFYNNEISEKSEIFDDQFSVERPDGSNFTLKIRSTKLEDSAMYFCASTPRGGEVSPLHFGNGTRLTVT.

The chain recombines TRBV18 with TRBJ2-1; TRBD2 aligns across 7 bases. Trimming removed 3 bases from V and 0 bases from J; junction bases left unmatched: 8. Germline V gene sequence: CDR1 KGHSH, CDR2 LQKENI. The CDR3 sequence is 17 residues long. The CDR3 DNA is TGTGCCAGCTCACCCGGGTCGGGACTACCCTCCTACAATGAGCAGTTCTTC. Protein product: CASSPGSGLPSYNEQFF.

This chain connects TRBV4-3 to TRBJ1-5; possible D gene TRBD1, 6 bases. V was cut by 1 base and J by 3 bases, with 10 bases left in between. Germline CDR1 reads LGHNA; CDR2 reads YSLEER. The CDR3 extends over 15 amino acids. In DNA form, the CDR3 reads TGCGCCAGCAGCCAAGGAAGGGGGTTCAATCAGCCCCAGCATTTT. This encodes CASSQGRGFNQPQHF.

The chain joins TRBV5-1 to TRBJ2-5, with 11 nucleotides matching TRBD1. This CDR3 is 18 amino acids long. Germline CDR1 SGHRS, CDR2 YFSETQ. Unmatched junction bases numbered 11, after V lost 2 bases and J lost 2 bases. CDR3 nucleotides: TGCGCCAGCAGCTTATCGCCGGCCGGGACAGGGGGTCAAGAGACCCAGTACTTC. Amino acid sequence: CASSLSPAGTGGQETQYF.

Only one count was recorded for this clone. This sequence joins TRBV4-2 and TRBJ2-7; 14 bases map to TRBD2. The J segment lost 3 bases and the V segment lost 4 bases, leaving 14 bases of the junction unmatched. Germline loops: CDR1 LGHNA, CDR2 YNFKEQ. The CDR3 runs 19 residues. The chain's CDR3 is CASSLGTSGSFGAFYEQYF. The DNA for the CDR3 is TGTGCCAGCAGCCTAGGGACTAGCGGGAGTTTCGGGGCCTTCTACGAGCAGTACTTC.

This chain's CDR3 is CASSLQPGGIGNEQFF. In nucleotides, the CDR3 is TGTGCCAGCAGCTTACAGCCAGGGGGCATTGGGAATGAGCAGTTCTTC. This chain uses TRBV7-2 with TRBJ2-1; 8 nucleotides align to TRBD1. V lost 2 bases to trimming and J lost 7 bases; unmatched junction nucleotides: 10. Germline V gene sequence: CDR1 SGHTA, CDR2 FQGNSA. There are 16 residues in the CDR3.

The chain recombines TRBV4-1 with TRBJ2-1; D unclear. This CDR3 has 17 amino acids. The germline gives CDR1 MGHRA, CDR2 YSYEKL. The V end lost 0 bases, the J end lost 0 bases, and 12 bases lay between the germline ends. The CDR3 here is CASSQDPLLSSYNEQFF. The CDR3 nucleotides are TGCGCCAGCAGCCAAGATCCCCTACTGAGCTCCTACAATGAGCAGTTCTTC.

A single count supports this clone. The CDR3 protein is CASSLDGTLNTEAFF. The CDR3 DNA reads TGTGCCAGCAGCTTGGATGGCACTCTGAACACTGAAGCTTTCTTT. The chain is built from TRBV5-5 and TRBJ1-1; D unclear. CDR1 is SGHKS and CDR2 is YYEKEE in the germline V gene (reference sequence). Trimming shortened V by 0 bases and J by 0 bases, and 9 bases separated the two germline ends. The CDR3 is 15 amino acids.

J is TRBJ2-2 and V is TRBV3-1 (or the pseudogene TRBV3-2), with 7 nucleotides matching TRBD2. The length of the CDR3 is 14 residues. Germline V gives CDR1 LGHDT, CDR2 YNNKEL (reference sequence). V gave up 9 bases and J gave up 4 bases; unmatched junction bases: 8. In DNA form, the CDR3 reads TGTGCCAGTGATCCTGGGGGGGGCACCGGGGAGCTGTTTTTT. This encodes CASDPGGGTGELFF.

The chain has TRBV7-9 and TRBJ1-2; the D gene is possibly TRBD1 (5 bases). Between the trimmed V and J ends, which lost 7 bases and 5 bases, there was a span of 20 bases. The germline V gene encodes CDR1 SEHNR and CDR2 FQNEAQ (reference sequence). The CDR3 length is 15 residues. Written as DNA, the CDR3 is TGTGCCAGCAACCCCAGACACCCCGGGGGATATGGCTACACCTTC. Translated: CASNPRHPGGYGYTF.

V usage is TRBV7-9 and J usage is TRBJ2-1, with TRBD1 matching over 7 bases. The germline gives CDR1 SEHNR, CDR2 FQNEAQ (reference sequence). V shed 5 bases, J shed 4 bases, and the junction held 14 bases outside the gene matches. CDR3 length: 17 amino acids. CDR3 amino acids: CASSQGTVRGNYNEQFF. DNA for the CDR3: TGTGCCAGCAGCCAGGGGACAGTAAGAGGTAATTACAATGAGCAGTTCTTC.